This T cell receptor (beta chain) comes out of a study of spatial heterogeneity in lung cancer. This CDR3 has 14 amino acids. V was pared by 2 bases and J by 1 base, with 9 bases between. Germline V CDR1 and CDR2: SGHRS, YFSETQ. Time point meaning: blood at routine non-recurrence follow-up after resection. The input material, whole RNA from tumor, nontumor lung or frozen PBMC, was sequenced unsorted. A single record per CDR3 protein comes from TCRdb applying MiXCR to the 5' RACE reads. The repertoire holds some 110,000 distinct CDR3 sequences, with over 9% as singletons. The chain combines TRBV5-1 with TRBJ1-1, with D unresolved. The receptor was isolated from a male donor with early-stage non-small cell lung cancer. Specimen: PBMCs, collected at follow-up. The CDR3 protein is CASSFSGENTEAFF. The CDR3 DNA is TGCGCCAGCAGCTTCTCCGGAGAGAACACTGAAGCTTTCTTT.